This TCR beta chain is drawn from a study of T cell responses to AZD1222 COVID-19 vaccine. This clone was seen just once. Antigen specificity is unknown. Sequencing used immunoSEQ multiplex PCR; TCRdb keeps in-frame clones, though not all of them. The sample contains 90,000 to 130,000 clones, roughly 86% of which appear only once. Broader study findings: Females outnumbered males among donors, who were mostly white British; clonal diversity was possibly underestimated. Targeting of unmutated variant regions was reportedly seen in nearly half of spike-specific TCRs. Just a handful of people given AZD1222 tested seropositive at baseline.

Germline trimming cut 3 bases from V and 5 bases from J; bases unmatched to any gene: 5. CDR1 is KGHDR, CDR2 SFDVKD, per germline. The CDR3 spans 15 residues. This sequence originates from an adult in good health. Sample: peripheral blood, taken on day 0 of AZD1222 vaccination. The J gene is TRBJ2-3, the V gene TRBV24-1; the match to TRBD1 covers 9 bases. The CDR3 DNA reads as TGTGCCACCAGTGATCTCGGACAGGGGTTAGATACGCAGTATTTT. Amino acids: CATSDLGQGLDTQYF.